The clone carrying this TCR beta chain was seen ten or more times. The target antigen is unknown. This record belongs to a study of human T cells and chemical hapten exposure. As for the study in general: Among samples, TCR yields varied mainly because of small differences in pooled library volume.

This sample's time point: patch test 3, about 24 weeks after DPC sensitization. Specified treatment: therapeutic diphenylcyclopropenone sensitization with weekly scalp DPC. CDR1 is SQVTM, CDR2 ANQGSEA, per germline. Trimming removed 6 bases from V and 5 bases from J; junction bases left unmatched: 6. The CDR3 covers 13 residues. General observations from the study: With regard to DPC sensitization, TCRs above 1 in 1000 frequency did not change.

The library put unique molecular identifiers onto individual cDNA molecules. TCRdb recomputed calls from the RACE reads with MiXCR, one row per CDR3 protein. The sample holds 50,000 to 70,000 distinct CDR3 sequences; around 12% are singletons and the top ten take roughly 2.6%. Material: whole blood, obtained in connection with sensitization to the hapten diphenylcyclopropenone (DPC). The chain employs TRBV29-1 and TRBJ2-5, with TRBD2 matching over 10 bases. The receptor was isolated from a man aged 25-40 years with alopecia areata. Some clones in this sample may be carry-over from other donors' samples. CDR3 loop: CSVLAGGSETQYF. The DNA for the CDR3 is TGCAGCGTGTTAGCGGGGGGCAGCGAGACCCAGTACTTC.